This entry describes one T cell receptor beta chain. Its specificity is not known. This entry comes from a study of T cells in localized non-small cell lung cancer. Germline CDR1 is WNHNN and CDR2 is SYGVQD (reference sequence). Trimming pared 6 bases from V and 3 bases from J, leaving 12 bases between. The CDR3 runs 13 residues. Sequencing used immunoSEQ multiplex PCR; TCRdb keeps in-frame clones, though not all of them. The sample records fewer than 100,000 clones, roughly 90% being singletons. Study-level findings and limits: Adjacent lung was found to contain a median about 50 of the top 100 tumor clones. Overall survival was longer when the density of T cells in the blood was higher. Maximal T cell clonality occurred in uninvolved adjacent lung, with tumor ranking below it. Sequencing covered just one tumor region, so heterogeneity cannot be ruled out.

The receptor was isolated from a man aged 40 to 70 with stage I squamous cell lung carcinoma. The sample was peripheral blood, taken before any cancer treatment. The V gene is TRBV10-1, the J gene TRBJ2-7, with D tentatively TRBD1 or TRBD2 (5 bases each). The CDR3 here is CASSGTGNYEQYF. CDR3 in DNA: TGCGCCAGCAGCGGGACGGGAAACTACGAGCAGTACTTC.